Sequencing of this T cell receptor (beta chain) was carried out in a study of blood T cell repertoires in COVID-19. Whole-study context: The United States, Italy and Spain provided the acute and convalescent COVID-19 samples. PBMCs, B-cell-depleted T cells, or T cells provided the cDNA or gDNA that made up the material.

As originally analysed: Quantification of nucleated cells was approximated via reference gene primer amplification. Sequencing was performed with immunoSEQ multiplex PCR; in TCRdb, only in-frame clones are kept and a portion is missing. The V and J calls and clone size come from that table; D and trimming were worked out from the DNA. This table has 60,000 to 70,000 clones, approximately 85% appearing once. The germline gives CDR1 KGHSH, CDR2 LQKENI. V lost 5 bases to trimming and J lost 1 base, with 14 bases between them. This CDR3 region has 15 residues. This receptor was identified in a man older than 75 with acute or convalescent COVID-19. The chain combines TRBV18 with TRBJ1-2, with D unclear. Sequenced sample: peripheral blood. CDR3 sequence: CASSSYSHFNYGYTF. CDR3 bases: TGTGCCAGCTCATCCTACAGTCATTTTAACTATGGCTACACCTTC. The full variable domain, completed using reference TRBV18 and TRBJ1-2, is NAGVMQNPRHLVRRRGQEARLRCSPMKGHSHVYWYRQLPEEGLKFMVYLQKENIIDESGMPKERFSAEFPKEGPSILRIQQVVRGDSAAYFCASSSYSHFNYGYTFGSGTRLTVV.